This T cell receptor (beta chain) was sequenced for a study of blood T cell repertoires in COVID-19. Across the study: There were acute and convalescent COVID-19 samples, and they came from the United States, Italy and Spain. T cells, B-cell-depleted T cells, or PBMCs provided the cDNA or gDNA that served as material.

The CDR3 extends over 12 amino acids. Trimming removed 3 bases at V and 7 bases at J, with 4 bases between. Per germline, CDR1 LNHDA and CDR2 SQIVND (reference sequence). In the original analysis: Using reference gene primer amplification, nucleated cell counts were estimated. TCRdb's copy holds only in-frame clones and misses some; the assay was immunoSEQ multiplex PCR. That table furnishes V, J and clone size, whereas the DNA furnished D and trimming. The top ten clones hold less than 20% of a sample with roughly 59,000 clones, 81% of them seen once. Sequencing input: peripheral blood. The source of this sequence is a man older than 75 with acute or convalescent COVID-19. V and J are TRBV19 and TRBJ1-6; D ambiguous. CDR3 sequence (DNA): TGTGCCAGTAGTATGCGGAATTCACCCCTCCACTTT. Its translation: CASSMRNSPLHF.